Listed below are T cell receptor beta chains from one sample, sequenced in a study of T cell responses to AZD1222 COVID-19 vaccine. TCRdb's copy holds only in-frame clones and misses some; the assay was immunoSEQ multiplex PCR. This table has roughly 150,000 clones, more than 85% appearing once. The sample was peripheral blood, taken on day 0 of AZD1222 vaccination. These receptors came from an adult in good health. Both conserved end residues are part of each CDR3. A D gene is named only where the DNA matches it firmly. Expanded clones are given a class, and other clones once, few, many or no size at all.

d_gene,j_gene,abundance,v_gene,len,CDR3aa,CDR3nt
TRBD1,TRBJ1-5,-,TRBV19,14,CASSARTGNQPQHF,TGTGCCAGTAGTGCTCGGACAGGGAATCAGCCCCAGCATTTT
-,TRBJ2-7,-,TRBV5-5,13,CASSPPGGGPGYF,TGTGCCAGCAGCCCCCCGGGAGGGGGCCCAGGGTACTTC
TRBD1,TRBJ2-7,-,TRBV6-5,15,CASSYSGQGSYEQYF,TGTGCCAGCAGTTACTCGGGACAGGGGTCCTACGAGCAGTACTTC
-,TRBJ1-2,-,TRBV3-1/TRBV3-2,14,CASSQDRVGGGYTF,TGTGCCAGCAGCCAAGATCGGGTGGGGGGTGGCTACACCTTC
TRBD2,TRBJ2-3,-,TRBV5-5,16,CASSLGGRAKTDTQYF,TGTGCCAGCAGCTTAGGCGGGAGGGCCAAAACAGATACGCAGTATTTT
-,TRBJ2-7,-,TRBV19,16,CASSIQSGTPTYEQYF,TGTGCCAGTAGTATACAGTCGGGGACCCCAACCTACGAGCAGTACTTC
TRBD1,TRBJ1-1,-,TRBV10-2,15,CASSEATGLNTEAFF,TGCGCCAGCAGTGAGGCGACAGGGTTGAACACTGAAGCTTTCTTT
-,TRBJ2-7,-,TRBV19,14,CASSIGPTSNEQYF,TGTGCCAGTAGTATCGGCCCGACTTCAAACGAGCAGTACTTC
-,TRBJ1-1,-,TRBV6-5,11,CASSSPARAFF,TGTGCCAGCAGTTCGCCCGCCCGGGCTTTCTTT
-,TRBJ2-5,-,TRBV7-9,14,CASSVVRGRETQYF,TGTGCCAGCAGTGTAGTCCGGGGGCGGGAGACCCAGTACTTC
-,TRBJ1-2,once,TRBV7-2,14,CASSLAGAGDGYTF,TGTGCCAGCAGCTTAGCAGGGGCCGGGGATGGCTACACCTTC
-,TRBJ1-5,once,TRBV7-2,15,CASSLNGYSNQPQHF,TGTGCCAGCAGCTTAAACGGTTATAGCAATCAGCCCCAGCATTTT
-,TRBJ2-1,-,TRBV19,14,CASSVNRVGDEQFF,TGTGCCAGTAGTGTAAACAGGGTCGGAGATGAGCAGTTCTTC
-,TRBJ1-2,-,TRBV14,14,CASSQDGSTGGYTF,TGTGCCAGCAGCCAAGATGGGTCTACAGGAGGCTACACCTTC
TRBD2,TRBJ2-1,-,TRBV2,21,CASSVFLGASGPRSSYNEQFF,TGTGCCAGCAGTGTTTTTTTGGGAGCTAGCGGTCCAAGAAGCTCCTACAATGAGCAGTTCTTC
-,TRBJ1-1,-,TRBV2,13,CASSTDRNTEAFF,TGTGCCAGCAGCACGGACCGGAACACTGAAGCTTTCTTT
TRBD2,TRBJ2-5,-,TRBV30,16,CAWSAGLAGTQETQYF,TGTGCCTGGAGTGCGGGACTAGCGGGGACCCAAGAGACCCAGTACTTC
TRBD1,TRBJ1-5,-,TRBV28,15,CASSSDRGSSQPQHF,TGTGCCAGCAGTTCAGACAGGGGTTCAAGTCAGCCCCAGCATTTT
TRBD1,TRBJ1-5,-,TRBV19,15,CASSKTGWSNQPQHF,TGTGCCAGTAGTAAGACAGGGTGGAGCAATCAGCCCCAGCATTTT
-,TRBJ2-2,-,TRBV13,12,CASSSPPGELFF,TGTGCCAGCAGCTCCCCCCCCGGGGAGCTGTTTTTT
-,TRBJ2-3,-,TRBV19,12,CASSVSTDTQYF,TGTGCCAGTAGTGTTAGCACAGATACGCAGTATTTT
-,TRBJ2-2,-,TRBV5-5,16,CASSLGQGWDTGELFF,TGTGCCAGCAGCTTGGGACAAGGCTGGGACACCGGGGAGCTGTTTTTT
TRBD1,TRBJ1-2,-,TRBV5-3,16,CARSIRDRVGSYGYTF,TGTGCCAGAAGCATCCGGGACAGGGTCGGTAGCTATGGCTACACCTTC
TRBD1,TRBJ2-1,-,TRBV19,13,CASTYRGWNEQFF,TGTGCCAGTACCTACAGGGGCTGGAATGAGCAGTTCTTC
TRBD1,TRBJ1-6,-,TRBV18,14,CAGARDRDNSPLHF,TGTGCCGGGGCGAGGGACAGGGATAATTCACCCCTCCACTTT
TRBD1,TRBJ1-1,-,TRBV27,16,CASSLLLAGGNTEAFF,TGTGCCAGCAGTTTACTATTGGCAGGGGGGAACACTGAAGCTTTCTTT
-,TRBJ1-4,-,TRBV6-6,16,CASATSGGGLGEKLFF,TGTGCCAGCGCTACCTCTGGGGGAGGGTTAGGGGAAAAACTGTTTTTT
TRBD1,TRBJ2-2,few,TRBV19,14,CASMRQGIAGELFF,TGTGCCAGTATGAGACAGGGAATCGCCGGGGAGCTGTTTTTT
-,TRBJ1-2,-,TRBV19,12,CASSKDWDFYTF,TGTGCCAGTAGTAAAGACTGGGACTTCTACACCTTC
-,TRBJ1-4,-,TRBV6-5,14,CASSPVGENEKLFF,TGTGCCAGCAGCCCCGTCGGGGAGAATGAAAAACTGTTTTTT
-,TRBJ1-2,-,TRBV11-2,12,CASSFGSSGYTF,TGTGCCAGCAGCTTCGGGAGTAGCGGCTACACCTTC
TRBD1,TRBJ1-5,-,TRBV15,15,CATRRDRGGNQPQHF,TGTGCCACCAGAAGAGACAGGGGCGGCAATCAGCCCCAGCATTTT
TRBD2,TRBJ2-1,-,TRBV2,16,CASSVRGLAVYNEQFF,TGTGCCAGCAGTGTTAGGGGACTAGCGGTTTACAATGAGCAGTTCTTC